This section outlines one T cell receptor beta chain sequence together with its context. These data belong to a study of beta chain features in type 1 diabetes. Expressed TCRB transcripts were sequenced because the entire RNA isolate underwent reverse transcription. Generated by immunoSEQ multiplex PCR, the TCRdb table keeps only in-frame clones and is missing some. The sample includes hundreds of thousands of clones, around 65% of them seen just once. Trimming removed 0 bases from V and 2 bases from J; junction bases left unmatched: 10. The CDR3 has 19 amino acids. The clonotype originates from a man aged 25 to 40 in good health. This rearrangement joins TRBV23-1 to TRBJ2-6, with 7 positions matching TRBD1. TRBV23-1 carries the ORF label, with uncertain function. Input material: naive CD4+ T cells from blood. CDR3 residues: CASSQSGQWLPPGANVLTF. The CDR3 DNA follows: TGCGCCAGCAGTCAATCGGGACAGTGGTTACCGCCTGGGGCCAACGTCCTGACTTTC.